The entry that follows covers one TCR beta chain sequence. J gave up 2 bases and V 4 bases, and 8 bases lay outside the gene matches. Germline-derived CDR1 and CDR2 are SQVTM and ANQGSEA. CDR3 size: 15 residues. This sample stems from a study of OX40 agonist ivuxolimab in advanced cancers. The protocol was immunoSEQ multiplex PCR, while the TCRdb copy is restricted to in-frame clones and leaves out a portion. This table has tens of thousands of clones, roughly 90% appearing once. This sequence was found in an adult with an advanced solid tumor such as melanoma, head and neck, liver or kidney cancer. The sequencing here drew on CD4+ or CD8+ T cells sorted from blood, taken in a trial of the OX40 agonist ivuxolimab. The chain employs TRBV29-1 and TRBJ2-7; 10 nucleotides agree with TRBD1. CDR3 in amino acids: CSVVSPGTGAYEQYF. CDR3 DNA: TGCAGCGTTGTATCCCCCGGGACAGGGGCCTACGAGCAGTACTTC.